The clone carrying this T cell receptor (beta chain) showed up just once. Germline lookup yields CDR1 MDHEN and CDR2 SYDVKM. Deletions cut 4 bases from V and 3 bases from J, with 13 bases between. CDR3 length equals 15 residues. These data come from a study of blood T cell repertoires in COVID-19. Study as a whole: Acute and convalescent COVID-19 samples came from the United States, Italy and Spain.

As handled by the study authors: Estimated nucleated cell counts came from reference gene primer amplification. TCRdb's copy holds only in-frame clones and misses some; the assay was immunoSEQ multiplex PCR. The DNA gave D and trimming, while V, J and clone size come from that table. The sample records about 63,000 clones, 80% to 90% being singletons. This clonotype originated in a human donor in a cohort sampled during active COVID-19. The sequencing sample was made of peripheral blood. This chain joins TRBV28 and TRBJ1-5, with D maybe TRBD1 (5 bases). The CDR3 nucleotides are TGTGCCAGCAGTTACCCTGACAGTAACAATCAGCCCCAGCATTTT. This codes for CASSYPDSNNQPQHF.